The 26 T cell receptor beta chains given below trace back to one sample, sequenced in a study of cytomegalovirus exposure and HLA in healthy donors. Researchers ran the PCR with 60 Vbeta and 13 Jbeta primers. The table came from immunoSEQ multiplex PCR; TCRdb's copy has only in-frame clones and leaves some out. The sample yields about 170,000 clones, 65% to 85% seen once. Material for sequencing was PBMCs. All receptors come from a boy under 10 years old in good health and CMV-seronegative.

Worth noting for this clone: A read error may account for a junction end that differs from germline. The chain combines TRBV5-4 with TRBJ2-1; 11 bases match TRBD2. CDR1 and CDR2 from the germline V gene are SGHNT and YYREEE (reference sequence). The CDR3 contains 19 residues. The CDR3 DNA sequence: TGTGCCAACAGCTTGGCGGGTAGCGGGGGGGCTAACTCCTACAATGAGCAGTTCTTC. Its translation is CANSLAGSGGANSYNEQFF.

The genes are TRBV5-6 and TRBJ1-2; tentatively, D is TRBD1 (5 bases). Trimming removed 5 bases from V and 2 bases from J, with 10 bases in between. This CDR3 has 13 residues. Per the germline V gene, CDR1 is SGHDT and CDR2 is YYEEEE. CDR3 loop: CASSRGLNYGYTF. The DNA for the CDR3 is TGTGCCAGCAGTAGGGGACTGAACTATGGCTACACCTTC.

The rearrangement links TRBV10-3 to TRBJ2-1; 10 bases are a match to TRBD1. V lost 2 bases and J lost 5; bases outside the gene matches: 3. This CDR3 comprises 15 residues. Germline V gene data show CDR1 as ENHRY and CDR2 as SYGVKD. CDR3 sequence: CAISEVGTGDNEQFF. The CDR3 nucleotides are TGTGCCATCAGTGAGGTAGGGACAGGGGACAATGAGCAGTTCTTC.

This rearrangement joins TRBV10-2 to TRBJ2-1, with D possibly TRBD2 on 5 matching bases. The CDR3 is made up of 13 amino acids. V was trimmed by 7 bases and J by 5 bases, leaving 12 bases between them. Germline V gene sequence: CDR1 WSHSY, CDR2 SAAADI. CDR3 DNA sequence: TGCGCCAGCAATTCCGACGGGGACAATGAGCAGTTCTTC. This translates into CASNSDGDNEQFF.

This clone occurred a few times. V usage is TRBV15 and J usage is TRBJ2-3; 9 bases map to TRBD2. This CDR3 region has 16 residues. Germline V gene lookup returns CDR1 LNHNV and CDR2 YYDKDF (reference sequence). Trimming took 0 bases from V and 2 from J; bases not matched to a gene: 3. The CDR3 spells CATSREKRGVTDTQYF. Written as DNA, the CDR3 is TGTGCCACCAGCAGAGAGAAGCGGGGGGTCACAGATACGCAGTATTTT.

The V and J genes are TRBV6-6 and TRBJ2-7, with D tentatively TRBD1 (5 bases). The ends were cut back, 7 bases at V and 3 bases at J, with 13 bases in the middle. CDR3 length equals 13 residues. In germline, CDR1 is MNHNY, CDR2 SVGAGI (reference sequence). This chain's CDR3 is CASNDDSLYEQYF. The CDR3 DNA reads TGTGCCAGCAACGACGACAGCCTCTACGAGCAGTACTTC.

V and J are TRBV11-2 and TRBJ2-3; 7 positions agree with TRBD1. V gave up 5 bases and J gave up 4 bases; unmatched junction bases: 18. The CDR3 runs to 18 residues. The V gene's germline CDR1 is SGHAT and CDR2 FQNNGV. The CDR3 nucleotides read TGTGCCAGCAGCCCCGCCGCGTTAGGGGGCCCGAGTCCAGATACGCAGTATTTT. Translation gives CASSPAALGGPSPDTQYF.

The chain is built from TRBV30 and TRBJ2-2; D gene ambiguous. V was trimmed by 3 bases and J by 2 bases, leaving 13 bases between them. There are 15 residues in the CDR3. Germline V gene sequence: CDR1 GTSNPN, CDR2 SVGIG (reference sequence). The CDR3 DNA sequence: TGTGCCTGGAGGTCGGTGATTCCTAACACCGGGGAGCTGTTTTTT. Protein product: CAWRSVIPNTGELFF.

The chain carries TRBV6-6 and TRBJ1-2; D uncertain. Germline V CDR1 and CDR2: MNHNY, SVGAGI (reference sequence). The V and J ends lost 4 bases and 2 bases respectively, with 8 bases between them. The CDR3 totals 13 residues. CDR3 amino acids: CASSSLQNYGYTF. Here the CDR3 DNA reads TGTGCCAGCAGTTCGTTACAGAACTATGGCTACACCTTC.

The CDR3 DNA sequence: TGTGCCTGGGAGTCGGGAACTAATGAAAAACTGTTTTTT. It codes for CAWESGTNEKLFF. This chain links TRBV30 with TRBJ1-4; no firm D call. The CDR3 spans 13 residues. CDR1 and CDR2 (germline): GTSNPN, SVGIG (reference sequence). V gave up 5 bases and J gave up 1 base, with 8 bases separating them.

The gene calls are TRBV10-2 and TRBJ2-1; 10 bases are a match to TRBD2. Germline values: CDR1 WSHSY, CDR2 SAAADI. V lost 5 bases and J lost 7; bases outside the gene matches: 5. The length of the CDR3 is 14 residues. The CDR3 region has the DNA TGCGCCAGCAGTAGCGGGGGGGCCCGGAATGAGCAGTTCTTC. It translates to CASSSGGARNEQFF.

To note about this clone: The junction differs from germline at one of its ends, possibly a read error. Other DNA sequences in the sample encode the same CDR3. This chain links TRBV6-5 with TRBJ1-6, with D maybe TRBD1 (6 bases). The CDR3 is made up of 15 amino acids. CDR1 is MNHEY, CDR2 SVGAGI, per germline. The CDR3 spells CASSPSTGKNSPLHF. The CDR3, as DNA: TGTGCTAGCAGTCCATCTACAGGGAAAAATTCACCCCTCCACTTT.

This clone has a single count. The chain links TRBV13 to TRBJ1-1; D not resolved. CDR1 PRHDT and CDR2 FYEKMQ come from the germline V gene (reference sequence). The CDR3 consists of 13 residues. Trimming shortened V by 6 bases and J by 0 bases, and 8 bases separated the two germline ends. The CDR3 loop reads CASRSKLNTEAFF. CDR3 sequence (DNA): TGTGCCAGCAGGTCGAAGCTGAACACTGAAGCTTTCTTT. Based on the CDR3 plus reference TRBV13 and TRBJ1-1, the full variable domain is AAGVIQSPRHLIKEKRETATLKCYPIPRHDTVYWYQQGPGQDPQFLISFYEKMQSDKGSIPDRFSAQQFSDYHSELNMSSLELGDSALYFCASRSKLNTEAFFGQGTRLTVV.

This rearrangement joins TRBV27 to TRBJ1-2; 8 nucleotides line up with TRBD1. The germline CDR1 and CDR2 sequences are MNHEY and SMNVEV (reference sequence). The CDR3 contains 15 residues. The V gene end was trimmed by 3 bases and the J gene end by 8 bases; junction bases not matched to a gene: 11. CDR3 in DNA: TGTGCCAGCAGTTTTTCTATGGACAGGGTGAAAGGCTACACCTTC. This translates into CASSFSMDRVKGYTF.

The chain combines TRBV6-1 with TRBJ2-2, with 8 bases that match TRBD2. CDR3 length: 17 amino acids. The ends lost 5 bases at V and 3 bases at J; junction bases unmatched: 11. CDR1 is MNHNS and CDR2 is SASEGT in the germline V gene. The CDR3 region is CASSQGEPSGYTGELFF. In DNA form, the CDR3 reads TGTGCCAGCAGTCAAGGCGAGCCTAGCGGGTACACCGGGGAGCTGTTTTTT.

The chain employs TRBV6-5 and TRBJ2-1; a weak D match, TRBD1 (5 bases). The V and J ends lost 8 bases and 9 bases respectively, with 23 bases between them. This CDR3 has 15 residues. CDR1 MNHEY and CDR2 SVGAGI come from the germline V gene. CDR3 residues: CASRRPREAVSEQFF. The CDR3 DNA is TGTGCCAGCCGTCGGCCCAGGGAAGCCGTTTCTGAGCAGTTCTTC.

V gene TRBV6-1 combines with J gene TRBJ1-4; 7 bases match TRBD1. The junction had 10 bases not matched to a gene; V was cut back by 7 bases and J by 5 bases. This CDR3 region has 15 residues. Looked up from germline, CDR1 is MNHNS and CDR2 is SASEGT. CDR3 sequence: CASTLSGTVNEKLFF. In nucleotides, the CDR3 is TGTGCCAGCACCCTATCCGGGACAGTCAATGAAAAACTGTTTTTT.

The chain couples TRBV5-4 to TRBJ1-1; D is uncertain. The CDR3 is 15 amino acids. Trimming stripped 4 bases from V and 2 bases from J, with 15 bases between. Germline V lookup: CDR1 SGHNT, CDR2 YYREEE (reference sequence). The CDR3 DNA reads as TGTGCCAGCAGCAGGAGGGCGGATCCAAACACTGAAGCTTTCTTT. It specifies CASSRRADPNTEAFF.

The rearrangement joins TRBV30 to TRBJ2-1, with D possibly being TRBD2 (6 bases). Germline-derived CDR1 and CDR2 are GTSNPN and SVGIG (reference sequence). Between the trimmed V and J ends, which lost 5 bases and 7 bases, there was a span of 21 bases. The CDR3 has 15 amino acids. The CDR3 loop is CAWVKGGKRRNEQFF. CDR3 DNA sequence: TGTGCCTGGGTAAAAGGCGGGAAGAGAAGGAATGAGCAGTTCTTC.

The chain links TRBV4-2 to TRBJ2-4; 7 bases match TRBD2. Germline loops: CDR1 LGHNA, CDR2 YNFKEQ. The CDR3 spans 19 residues. Unmatched junction bases numbered 11, after V lost 0 bases and J lost 0 bases. In DNA form, the CDR3 reads TGTGCCAGCAGCCAAGATTTCACCGGGGGGTTAGGAGCCAAAAACATTCAGTACTTC. It codes for CASSQDFTGGLGAKNIQYF.

The chain combines TRBV7-7 with TRBJ2-1; D is perhaps TRBD1 (5 bases). This CDR3 has 14 residues. Trimming stripped 5 bases from V and 8 bases from J, with 16 bases between. Germline CDR1 SSHAT, CDR2 FNYEAQ (reference sequence). The CDR3 DNA follows: TGTGCCAGCAGCAGGACAACTGAGTCACATGAGCAGTTCTTC. It translates to CASSRTTESHEQFF.

The gene calls are TRBV29-1 and TRBJ1-3, with D perhaps matching TRBD1 (5 bases). Germline-derived CDR1 and CDR2 are SQVTM and ANQGSEA. V lost 7 bases, J lost 3 bases, and 16 bases lay in between. This CDR3 region has 14 residues. Here the CDR3 reads CSAPRAGGGNTIYF. The CDR3 nucleotides read TGCAGCGCCCCCCGGGCCGGGGGTGGAAACACCATATATTTT.

The rearrangement links TRBV19 to TRBJ1-5; D is uncertain. CDR1 LNHDA and CDR2 SQIVND come from the germline V gene (reference sequence). Trimming removed 6 bases at V and 0 bases at J, with 12 bases between. The CDR3 length is 15 residues. This chain's CDR3 is CASREVVYSNQPQHF. CDR3 nucleotide sequence: TGTGCCAGTAGAGAAGTAGTGTATAGCAATCAGCCCCAGCATTTT.

The rearrangement links TRBV11-2 to TRBJ2-1, with 11 bases lining up with TRBD2. CDR1 and CDR2 from the germline V gene are SGHAT and FQNNGV. J lost 11 bases, V lost 4 bases, and 4 bases had no gene match. CDR3 length: 13 amino acids. CDR3 protein: CASSSGLAGKQFF. The CDR3 nucleotides are TGTGCCAGCAGCTCCGGACTAGCGGGCAAGCAGTTCTTC.

The rearrangement links TRBV5-1 to TRBJ2-7; D uncertain. Germline V lookup: CDR1 SGHRS, CDR2 YFSETQ. The V end was cut by 4 bases, the J end by 4 bases, with 15 bases between. This CDR3 contains 14 residues. The CDR3 sequence: CASSPEPGSYEQYV. CDR3 DNA sequence: TGCGCCAGCAGCCCCGAACCGGGTTCGTACGAGCAGTACGTC.

The chain uses TRBV25-1 and TRBJ1-1; 7 positions match TRBD1. V dropped 4 bases and J dropped 1; count of bases not matched to a gene: 6. The germline V gene has CDR1 MGHDK and CDR2 SYGVNS. This CDR3 has 15 residues. The CDR3 coding sequence is TGTGCCAGCAGTGGGAGACAGGGAAAGAACACTGAAGCTTTCTTT. As protein: CASSGRQGKNTEAFF.